The next 27 T cell receptor beta chains were all read from a single sample in a study of shared clonotypes between healthy human individuals. The assay was immunoSEQ multiplex PCR, and TCRdb's table has in-frame clones only and misses some. The sample consists of about 2.1 million clones, 93% of them appearing once. Terminally differentiated effector memory CD45RA+ cells were excluded from the naive CD8 cells, which were CD45RO-negative and positively selected for CCR7. Sequencing was carried out using naive CD8+ T cells from PBMCs. The source is a man younger than 35 in good health. Some clones in this sample may be carry-over from other donors' samples.

This chain uses TRBV6-1 with TRBJ2-7; 7 nucleotides align to TRBD2. After removal of 5 bases from V and 5 bases from J, the junction contained 12 bases not matched to a gene. The germline V gene has CDR1 MNHNS and CDR2 SASEGT. This CDR3 has 15 amino acids. This chain's CDR3 is CASSIAGLGANEQYF. The CDR3 nucleotides read TGTGCCAGCAGTATAGCGGGCCTCGGGGCTAACGAGCAGTACTTC.

V usage is TRBV7-9 and J usage is TRBJ1-4; TRBD1 might be the D (5 bases). The V gene's germline CDR1 is SEHNR and CDR2 FQNEAQ (reference sequence). The CDR3 spans 16 residues. V dropped 1 base and J dropped 2 bases, with 11 bases sitting between them. The CDR3: CASSLDPGSTNEKLFF. The CDR3 nucleotides read TGTGCCAGCAGCTTAGACCCAGGGTCGACTAATGAAAAACTGTTTTTT.

This clone was detected only once. The rearrangement uses TRBV19 and TRBJ2-2; 8 bases are shared with TRBD1. The junction had 11 bases not matched to a gene; V was cut back by 3 bases and J by 5 bases. The CDR3 spans 17 residues. Germline values: CDR1 LNHDA, CDR2 SQIVND (reference sequence). As DNA, the CDR3 is TGTGCCAGTAGTATGGTCGGACAGGGCCTAAGGACCGGGGAGCTGTTTTTT. Translated, it gives CASSMVGQGLRTGELFF. Full variable domain (missing parts from reference TRBV19 and TRBJ2-2): DGGITQSPKYLFRKEGQNVTLSCEQNLNHDAMYWYRQDPGQGLRLIYYSQIVNDFQKGDIAEGYSVSREKKESFPLTVTSAQKNPTAFYLCASSMVGQGLRTGELFFGEGSRLTVL.

A remark on this clone: This same CDR3 is encoded by further DNA sequences in the sample. The V and J genes are TRBV19 and TRBJ2-2; 7 nucleotides match TRBD1. The J segment lost 4 bases and the V segment lost 4 bases, leaving 3 bases of the junction unmatched. From germline, CDR1 is LNHDA and CDR2 SQIVND (reference sequence). The CDR3 loop spans 14 amino acids. CDR3 in DNA: TGTGCCAGTAGTACTAGGGACAGCACCGGGGAGCTGTTTTTT. It encodes CASSTRDSTGELFF.

The chain recombines TRBV10-3 with TRBJ2-3, with 7 bases lining up with TRBD1. The trim removed 5 bases at V and 4 bases at J, leaving 9 bases unmatched. This CDR3 contains 15 residues. From germline, CDR1 is ENHRY and CDR2 SYGVKD. CDR3 sequence: CAISTTGDRADTQYF. The CDR3 DNA is TGTGCCATCAGTACCACAGGGGATCGGGCAGATACGCAGTATTTT.

In DNA, the CDR3 is TGCAGCGTTAACTCGGGACTAGCGGGGGCCTCCTACAATGAGCAGTTCTTC. Encoded protein: CSVNSGLAGASYNEQFF. This chain joins TRBV29-1 and TRBJ2-1; 14 bases are shared with TRBD2. The CDR3 length is 17 residues. The V gene end was trimmed by 5 bases and the J gene end by 0 bases; junction bases not matched to a gene: 6. CDR1 SQVTM and CDR2 ANQGSEA come from the germline V gene.

CDR3 in DNA: TGCGCCAGCAGCGGTCTTGAGGGTTTTAGAGGGCTCGGAGAGCAGTTCTTC. Its protein is CASSGLEGFRGLGEQFF. The J gene is TRBJ2-1, the V gene TRBV5-1; D is perhaps TRBD2 (5 bases). With 4 bases removed from V and 10 bases from J, the gap between germline ends came to 27 bases. The CDR3 spans 17 residues. Looked up from germline, CDR1 is SGHRS and CDR2 is YFSETQ.

V is TRBV19 and J is TRBJ1-2, with unresolved D. V lost 4 bases and J lost 4, with 10 bases in between. CDR1 LNHDA and CDR2 SQIVND come from the germline V gene (reference sequence). The CDR3 has 13 amino acids. The CDR3 here is CASSTSEGYGYTF. The CDR3 nucleotides read TGTGCCAGTAGTACCTCCGAGGGCTATGGCTACACCTTC.

This clone was seen a few times. The V call is TRBV4-1, the J call TRBJ1-3; tentative D call: TRBD1 (5 bases). The length of the CDR3 is 15 residues. V was clipped by 3 bases and J by 2 bases, with 11 bases between them. Germline-derived CDR1 and CDR2 are MGHRA and YSYEKL. The CDR3 reads CASSQSGRAGNTIYF. CDR3 DNA: TGCGCCAGCAGCCAGTCAGGGAGAGCTGGAAACACCATATATTTT.

This chain connects TRBV4-1 to TRBJ2-5; D gene unclear. Per the germline V gene, CDR1 is MGHRA and CDR2 is YSYEKL. CDR3 length: 14 amino acids. V lost 2 bases and J lost 2, with 9 bases in between. The CDR3 nucleotides read TGCGCCAGCAGCCAAATCCAGTGGCAAGAGACCCAGTACTTC. Translation: CASSQIQWQETQYF.

V usage is TRBV11-2 and J usage is TRBJ2-5, with 10 positions matching TRBD1. The CDR3 is 17 amino acids. Losses at the gene ends were 2 bases for V and 5 bases for J; bases not matched to a gene: 11. The germline gives CDR1 SGHAT, CDR2 FQNNGV. The CDR3 DNA reads TGTGCCAGCAGCTTATTTCCGGGACAGGGGAAGTATGAGACCCAGTACTTC. Translated: CASSLFPGQGKYETQYF.

The chain carries TRBV5-6 and TRBJ2-1; D is unclear. The CDR3 runs 14 residues. Germline assignment: CDR1 SGHDT and CDR2 YYEEEE. The germline V and J ends were trimmed by 2 bases and 7 bases, with 13 bases remaining between them. CDR3 in amino acids: CASSFGSRLNEQFF. CDR3 nucleotide sequence: TGTGCCAGCAGCTTTGGGTCTAGGCTTAATGAGCAGTTCTTC.

This sequence joins TRBV30 and TRBJ2-1; D possibly uses TRBD1 or TRBD2 (5 bases each). CDR1 and CDR2 (germline): GTSNPN, SVGIG (reference sequence). Trimming cost V 0 bases and J 4 bases, with 10 bases left between them. The CDR3 sequence is 14 residues long. The CDR3 DNA follows: TGTGCCTGGAGTGTAGGGACGGGTTACAATGAGCAGTTCTTC. Amino acids: CAWSVGTGYNEQFF. The full variable domain, its missing parts supplied by reference TRBV30 and TRBJ2-1, is SQTIHQWPATLVQPVGSPLSLECTVEGTSNPNLYWYRQAAGRGLQLLFYSVGIGQISSEVPQNLSASRPQDRQFILSSKKLLLSDSGFYLCAWSVGTGYNEQFFGPGTRLTVL.

The gene calls are TRBV2 and TRBJ2-7; 10 bases line up with TRBD1. Germline CDR1 and CDR2: SNHLY and FYNNEI. The CDR3 runs to 16 residues. The trim removed 6 bases at V and 1 base at J, leaving 9 bases unmatched. The CDR3, as DNA: TGTGCCAGCAGGGCGGGCGCGGACAGGGGGTCCTACGAGCAGTACTTC. Its protein is CASRAGADRGSYEQYF.

The V call is TRBV7-2, the J call TRBJ2-1; D unclear. The CDR3 loop spans 15 amino acids. V was cut by 3 bases and J by 4 bases, with 13 bases left in between. Germline V gene lookup returns CDR1 SGHTA and CDR2 FQGNSA. As DNA, the CDR3 is TGTGCCAGCAGCTTTGCCGGCGCTCCATACAATGAGCAGTTCTTC. Its translation: CASSFAGAPYNEQFF.

V usage is TRBV2 and J usage is TRBJ2-1; TRBD2 matches at 7 bases. This CDR3 is built from 14 residues. V lost 6 bases, J lost 4 bases, and 6 bases stayed unmatched. The germline V gene encodes CDR1 SNHLY and CDR2 FYNNEI. The CDR3 loop reads CASRAGGSYNEQFF. As DNA, the CDR3 is TGTGCCAGCAGGGCCGGGGGGTCTTACAATGAGCAGTTCTTC.

The chain recombines TRBV5-1 with TRBJ2-3; TRBD1 might be the D (5 bases). There are 15 residues in the CDR3. The germline gives CDR1 SGHRS, CDR2 YFSETQ. The V end lost 0 bases, the J end lost 3 bases, and 11 bases lay between the germline ends. As DNA, the CDR3 is TGCGCCAGCAGCTTGGCCCAGGGTATGACAGATACGCAGTATTTT. It is translated as CASSLAQGMTDTQYF.

V gene TRBV7-9 combines with J gene TRBJ1-2, with 7 bases aligning to TRBD1. V was clipped by 6 bases and J by 6 bases; unmatched bases: 13. The CDR3 is 15 residues long. The V gene's germline CDR1 is SEHNR and CDR2 FQNEAQ (reference sequence). CDR3: CASRPGDSVSDGYTF. In DNA form, the CDR3 reads TGTGCCAGCAGACCAGGGGACAGCGTTAGCGATGGCTACACCTTC. The variable domain in full, with the rest retrieved from reference TRBV7-9 and TRBJ1-2, is DTGVSQNPRHKITKRGQNVTFRCDPISEHNRLYWYRQTLGQGPEFLTYFQNEAQLEKSRLLSDRFSAERPKGSFSTLEIQRTEQGDSAMYLCASRPGDSVSDGYTFGSGTRLTVV.

V and J are TRBV7-9 and TRBJ2-1, with a possible D match to TRBD2 (6 bases). The V gene's germline CDR1 is SEHNR and CDR2 FQNEAQ (reference sequence). The V gene lost 8 bases and the J gene lost 3 bases, with 11 bases spanning the gap. This CDR3 has 13 residues. The CDR3 protein is CASCLGGYNEQFF. In DNA, the CDR3 is TGTGCCAGCTGTCTCGGGGGCTACAATGAGCAGTTCTTC.

As for this clone: Other nucleotide sequences from this sample produce the same CDR3. The gene calls are TRBV28 and TRBJ2-1; TRBD2 might be the D (6 bases). CDR3 size: 16 residues. CDR1 is MDHEN, CDR2 SYDVKM, per germline. Trimming removed 2 bases at V and 0 bases at J, with 11 bases between. CDR3 DNA sequence: TGTGCCAGCAGTTTAGGTAGCGGCGCCTCCTACAATGAGCAGTTCTTC. Amino acid sequence: CASSLGSGASYNEQFF.

The chain uses TRBV5-5 and TRBJ1-5; no clear D gene. This CDR3 contains 14 residues. Germline V gene lookup returns CDR1 SGHKS and CDR2 YYEKEE (reference sequence). The ends were cut back, 0 bases at V and 9 bases at J, with 13 bases in the middle. In DNA form, the CDR3 reads TGTGCCAGCAGCTTGGCTACGGTGAAACCGCCCCAGCATTTT. Its translation: CASSLATVKPPQHF.

J is TRBJ2-7 and V is TRBV15; D unclear. V lost 5 bases to trimming and J lost 4 bases, with 12 bases between them. This CDR3 is 13 amino acids long. The germline V gene encodes CDR1 LNHNV and CDR2 YYDKDF (reference sequence). In DNA form, the CDR3 reads TGTGCCACCAGCCCAGAGAAGCCATACGAGCAGTACTTC. Translated, it gives CATSPEKPYEQYF.

The genes are TRBV16 and TRBJ2-7, with 9 bases fitting TRBD1. This CDR3 comprises 14 residues. Germline loops: CDR1 KGHSY, CDR2 FQNENV. Trimming cost V 5 bases and J 7 bases; bases outside gene matches: 9. As DNA, the CDR3 is TGTGCCAGCAGCGCCACACAGGGGGCGAGGGAGCAGTACTTC. Translated: CASSATQGAREQYF.

The chain couples TRBV19 to TRBJ2-3; D unclear. The CDR3 spans 17 residues. Per germline, CDR1 LNHDA and CDR2 SQIVND (reference sequence). V lost 7 bases and J 4 bases, leaving 24 bases between the germline ends. CDR3 in DNA: TGTGCCAGTACCCTTGGTCCTGCAGGTAGTTATGCAGATACGCAGTATTTT. It yields the protein CASTLGPAGSYADTQYF. Complete variable domain (other parts from reference TRBV19 and TRBJ2-3): DGGITQSPKYLFRKEGQNVTLSCEQNLNHDAMYWYRQDPGQGLRLIYYSQIVNDFQKGDIAEGYSVSREKKESFPLTVTSAQKNPTAFYLCASTLGPAGSYADTQYFGPGTRLTVL.

This clone was detected once. V usage is TRBV27 and J usage is TRBJ2-7, with TRBD2 matching 8 bases. This CDR3 spans 14 amino acids. CDR1 and CDR2 from the germline V gene are MNHEY and SMNVEV (reference sequence). The V segment lost 6 bases and the J segment 5 bases; nucleotides outside the gene matches: 9. CDR3 sequence (DNA): TGTGCCAGCAGCATGAACGGACTAGCACACGAGCAGTACTTC. This codes for CASSMNGLAHEQYF.

This clone was found once. The chain uses TRBV9 and TRBJ2-7; D possibly matches TRBD1 or TRBD2 (5 bases each). Germline V lookup: CDR1 SGDLS, CDR2 YYNGEE. The CDR3 runs to 16 residues. The V end lost 3 bases, the J end lost 3 bases, and 19 bases lay between the germline ends. The CDR3 region has the DNA TGTGCCAGCAGCGGCAACCCCGAACGGGGCGACTACGAGCAGTACTTC. It encodes CASSGNPERGDYEQYF.

The chain combines TRBV27 with TRBJ1-5; 8 bases map to TRBD1. This CDR3 contains 15 residues. The germline CDR1 and CDR2 sequences are MNHEY and SMNVEV (reference sequence). J lost 7 bases, V lost 7 bases, and 12 bases had no gene match. This chain's CDR3 is CASTAGQGGGQPQHF. The CDR3 DNA reads as TGTGCCAGCACCGCAGGACAGGGAGGAGGCCAGCCCCAGCATTTT.